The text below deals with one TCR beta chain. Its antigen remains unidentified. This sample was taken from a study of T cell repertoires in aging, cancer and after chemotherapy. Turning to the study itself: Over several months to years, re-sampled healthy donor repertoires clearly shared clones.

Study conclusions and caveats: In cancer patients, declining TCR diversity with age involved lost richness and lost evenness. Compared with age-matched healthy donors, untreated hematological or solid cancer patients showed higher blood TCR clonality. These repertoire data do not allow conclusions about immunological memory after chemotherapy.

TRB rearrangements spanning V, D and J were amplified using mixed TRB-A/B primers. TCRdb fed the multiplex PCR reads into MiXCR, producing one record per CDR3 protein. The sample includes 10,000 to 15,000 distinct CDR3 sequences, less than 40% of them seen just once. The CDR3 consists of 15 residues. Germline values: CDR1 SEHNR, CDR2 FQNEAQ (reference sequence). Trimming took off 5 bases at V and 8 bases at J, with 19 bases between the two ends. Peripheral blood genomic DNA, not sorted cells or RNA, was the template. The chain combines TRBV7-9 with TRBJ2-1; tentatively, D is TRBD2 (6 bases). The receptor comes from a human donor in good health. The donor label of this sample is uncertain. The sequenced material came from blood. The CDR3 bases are TGTGCCAGCAGCCCGGGGAACAGGAGGGCGGATGAGCAGTTCTTC. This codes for CASSPGNRRADEQFF.